This T cell receptor (beta chain) was observed in a study of shared clonotypes between healthy human individuals. This clone was observed a single time. This CDR3 has 14 residues. Deletions cut 5 bases from V and 7 bases from J, with 18 bases between. Germline lookup yields CDR1 SNHLY and CDR2 FYNNEI. Assay: immunoSEQ multiplex PCR; the TCRdb copy retains only in-frame clones and omits some. The profile covers about 460,000 clones, with approximately 71% appearing a single time and about 12% taken by the ten largest. The source is a middle-aged woman in good health. Some clones in this sample may be carry-over from other donors' samples. V usage is TRBV2 and J usage is TRBJ2-7, with a weak D call TRBD2 (6 bases). The sequencing input was PBMCs. CDR3 sequence: CASSRGSGTWEQYF. The CDR3, as DNA: TGTGCCAGCAGTCGGGGGAGTGGCACGTGGGAGCAGTACTTC.